This is a list of T cell receptor beta chains from one sample in a study of T cell changes during pregnancy in multiple sclerosis. Here immunoSEQ multiplex PCR was the method, and the copy in TCRdb shows in-frame clones only, minus some. The sample shows about 31,000 clones, approximately 89% of them seen only once. Here the sequenced sample was CD8+ T cells from peripheral blood mononuclear cells, taken in the second trimester of pregnancy. The receptors come from a female donor with multiple sclerosis, enrolled in a pregnancy study. Both conserved end residues are part of each CDR3. Fields, in order: clone size, J gene, V gene, D gene, CDR3 protein, CDR3 DNA. A D gene is named only where the DNA matches it firmly. Clone size is given for some rows only: seen once, a few or many times, or a class if the clone is expanded.

.,TRBJ2-5,TRBV21-1,.,CASSNSGEETQYF,TGTGCCAGCAGCAATAGCGGCGAAGAGACCCAGTACTTC
.,TRBJ2-7,TRBV4-2,TRBD1,CASSQELRTGGYSYEQYF,TGTGCCAGCAGCCAGGAACTCCGCACAGGGGGATACTCCTACGAGCAGTACTTC
few,TRBJ1-5,TRBV19,.,CASSVNSNQPQHF,TGTGCCAGTAGTGTCAATAGCAATCAGCCCCAGCATTTT
.,TRBJ2-7,TRBV15,TRBD2,CATSRRGTRPYEQYF,TGTGCCACCAGCAGACGCGGGACTAGACCCTACGAGCAGTACTTC
.,TRBJ2-2,TRBV5-4,TRBD2,CASSEPGRGSNTGELFF,TGTGCCAGCAGCGAGCCGGGGAGGGGCTCTAACACCGGGGAGCTGTTTTTT
.,TRBJ2-7,TRBV4-1,.,CASSPPGLPDYEQYF,TGCGCCAGCAGCCCCCCGGGACTTCCTGACTACGAGCAGTACTTC
few,TRBJ1-1,TRBV7-8,.,CASSLSAKRWTEAFF,TGTGCCAGCAGCTTAAGCGCGAAACGTTGGACTGAAGCTTTCTTT
.,TRBJ2-2,TRBV7-3,TRBD1,CASSLPRGGGTGELFF,TGTGCCAGCAGCTTACCGAGAGGGGGCGGCACCGGGGAGCTGTTTTTT
.,TRBJ2-2,TRBV5-1,TRBD2,CASRFPFSGRIGNTGELFF,TGCGCCAGCCGATTCCCCTTTAGCGGGAGAATCGGGAACACCGGGGAGCTGTTTTTT
.,TRBJ1-1,TRBV6-5,.,CASGSPEAFF,TGTGCCAGTGGGAGTCCTGAAGCTTTCTTT
.,TRBJ2-7,TRBV27,.,CASSLSISRAGNPYEQYF,TGTGCCAGCAGTTTATCGATCTCTAGGGCGGGGAACCCCTACGAGCAGTACTTC
once,TRBJ2-5,TRBV4-1,TRBD2,CASSQDSSGGQETQYF,TGCGCCAGCAGCCAAGATTCGTCGGGGGGCCAAGAGACCCAGTACTTC
.,TRBJ2-1,TRBV7-6,.,CASSLDRSTLSYNEQFF,TGTGCCAGCAGCTTAGATCGTAGCACCCTATCCTACAATGAGCAGTTCTTC
.,TRBJ2-1,TRBV7-9,.,CASRNIRQGFFNEQFF,TGTGCCAGCAGGAATATTAGGCAGGGGTTCTTCAATGAGCAGTTCTTC
.,TRBJ2-7,TRBV19,.,CASSMLAGGEQYF,TGTGCCAGTAGTATGCTCGCCGGGGGCGAGCAGTACTTC
once,TRBJ2-1,TRBV27,TRBD2,CASSVTSGRFNEQFF,TGTGCCAGCAGTGTGACTAGCGGGAGGTTTAATGAGCAGTTCTTC
.,TRBJ2-7,TRBV7-9,.,CASSLPGLLEDEQYF,TGTGCCAGTAGCCTCCCGGGACTCCTTGAGGACGAGCAGTACTTC
.,TRBJ2-1,TRBV29-1,.,CSVGLIYNEQFF,TGCAGCGTTGGCCTAATCTACAATGAGCAGTTCTTC
.,TRBJ2-1,TRBV28,TRBD2,CASKVLAEVNNEQFF,TGTGCCAGCAAAGTACTAGCGGAAGTGAACAATGAGCAGTTCTTC
.,TRBJ1-5,TRBV11-2,.,CASSLAPNQPQHF,TGTGCCAGCAGCTTAGCCCCTAATCAGCCCCAGCATTTT
.,TRBJ1-1,TRBV7-2,.,CASSNFHREVDTEAFF,TGTGCCAGCAGCAACTTCCACAGGGAAGTGGACACTGAAGCTTTCTTT
.,TRBJ2-7,TRBV7-9,.,CASSLADSVYEQYF,TGTGCCAGCAGCTTAGCGGACAGCGTCTACGAGCAGTACTTC
.,TRBJ2-1,TRBV11-3,TRBD2,CASSPRTSGNKDEQFF,TGTGCCAGCAGCCCACGGACTAGCGGTAACAAGGATGAGCAGTTCTTC
.,TRBJ2-1,TRBV27,TRBD1,CASSLSGGLGTGGEQFF,TGTGCCAGCAGTTTATCAGGGGGACTCGGGACAGGGGGTGAGCAGTTCTTC
.,TRBJ2-7,TRBV27,TRBD1,CASSLLRDRPYEQYF,TGTGCCAGCAGTTTACTCCGGGACAGGCCCTACGAGCAGTACTTC
.,TRBJ2-6,TRBV27,TRBD2,CASRLAGAGANVLTF,TGTGCCAGCAGGCTAGCGGGAGCTGGGGCCAACGTCCTGACTTTC
.,TRBJ1-1,TRBV6-5,.,CASSYLGQMNTEAFF,TGTGCCAGCAGTTACTTGGGACAAATGAACACTGAAGCTTTCTTT
.,TRBJ2-3,TRBV28,TRBD1,CASSSTGGTDTQYF,TGTGCCAGCAGTTCGACAGGGGGAACAGATACGCAGTATTTT
.,TRBJ2-2,TRBV27,.,CASSFAANTGELFF,TGTGCCAGCAGTTTTGCGGCTAACACCGGGGAGCTGTTTTTT